The 13 T cell receptor beta chains below come from one sample, sequenced in a study of blood T cell repertoires in COVID-19. Measured with immunoSEQ multiplex PCR; TCRdb has only the in-frame clones, and not every one. The table has about 320,000 clones, more than 75% seen once. Sequencing input: PBMCs or T cells enriched from blood (not recorded which). These receptors originate from a man in his sixties who had recovered from COVID-19.

The chain recombines TRBV3-1 (or the pseudogene TRBV3-2) with TRBJ2-1; TRBD2 might be the D (5 bases). The CDR3 covers 14 residues. Deletions cut 3 bases from V and 3 bases from J, with 9 bases between. Germline V gene sequence: CDR1 LGHDT, CDR2 YNNKEL (reference sequence). CDR3: CASSQSGGYNEQFF. Here the CDR3 DNA reads TGTGCCAGCAGCCAGTCCGGAGGCTACAATGAGCAGTTCTTC.

The V gene is TRBV6-5, the J gene TRBJ1-2, with D possibly matching TRBD1 (5 bases). The CDR3 covers 13 residues. Germline V CDR1 and CDR2: MNHEY, SVGAGI. V was clipped by 4 bases and J by 7 bases, with 13 bases between them. This chain's CDR3 is CASSWGGASGYTF. CDR3 in DNA: TGTGCCAGCAGTTGGGGGGGAGCCTCTGGCTACACCTTC.

The chain joins TRBV5-4 to TRBJ2-7, with D perhaps TRBD1 (5 bases). From germline, CDR1 is SGHNT and CDR2 YYREEE (reference sequence). The V gene lost 0 bases and the J gene lost 3 bases, with 7 bases spanning the gap. This CDR3 spans 13 amino acids. CDR3 coding DNA: TGTGCCAGCAGCTTGGCAGGGCGCTACGAGCAGTACTTC. This sequence encodes CASSLAGRYEQYF.

This clone was counted once. The chain has TRBV4-3 and TRBJ2-2; tentatively, D is TRBD2 (6 bases). V was clipped by 2 bases and J by 3 bases, with 16 bases between them. The CDR3 has 17 residues. Looked up from germline, CDR1 is LGHNA and CDR2 is YSLEER. The CDR3 sequence: CASSQIWQVADTGELFF. The CDR3 coding sequence is TGCGCCAGCAGCCAAATTTGGCAGGTAGCGGACACCGGGGAGCTGTTTTTT.

The table lists this clone with a count of one. The chain has TRBV5-5 and TRBJ1-6; perhaps TRBD1 as D (6 bases). The V end lost 4 bases, the J end lost 7 bases, and 15 bases lay between the germline ends. The germline V gene has CDR1 SGHKS and CDR2 YYEKEE (reference sequence). The length of the CDR3 is 15 residues. The CDR3, as DNA: TGTGCCAGCAGCATAGAATCACAGGGCAATTCACCCCTCCACTTT. Its translation: CASSIESQGNSPLHF.

The rearrangement uses TRBV6-2 or TRBV6-3 and TRBJ2-7; 7 bases match TRBD1. Germline CDR1 is MNHEY and CDR2 is SVGEGT. V lost 3 bases to trimming and J lost 6 bases; unmatched junction nucleotides: 8. CDR3 length: 14 amino acids. CDR3 sequence: CASSYEGQPREQYF. As DNA, the CDR3 is TGTGCCAGCAGTTATGAGGGACAGCCTCGCGAGCAGTACTTC.

The chain recombines TRBV19 with TRBJ1-2; 7 nucleotides line up with TRBD1. This CDR3 is 13 amino acids long. The V gene end was trimmed by 3 bases and the J gene end by 5 bases; junction bases not matched to a gene: 3. The germline CDR1 and CDR2 sequences are LNHDA and SQIVND (reference sequence). This chain's CDR3 is CASSMGQRYGYTF. The CDR3 DNA reads TGTGCCAGTAGTATGGGACAGAGATATGGCTACACCTTC.

This clone was observed a single time. The chain has TRBV24-1 and TRBJ2-7, with D possibly matching TRBD2 (6 bases). Trimming left V 3 bases short and J 10 bases short, with 15 bases between. Germline V lookup: CDR1 KGHDR, CDR2 SFDVKD. The CDR3 length is 13 residues. The CDR3 DNA reads as TGTGCCACCAGTGATGGGCCTAGCGCGTTCCAGTACTTC. Protein product: CATSDGPSAFQYF.

Remarks on this clone: This same CDR3 is encoded by further DNA sequences in the sample. This rearrangement joins TRBV18 to TRBJ1-1; D uncertain. Between the trimmed V and J ends, which lost 3 bases and 4 bases, there was a span of 9 bases. This CDR3 comprises 13 residues. Looked up from germline, CDR1 is KGHSH and CDR2 is LQKENI. The CDR3: CASSPTGGTEAFF. The CDR3 bases are TGTGCCAGCTCACCCACGGGTGGCACTGAAGCTTTCTTT.

The chain recombines TRBV3-1 (or the pseudogene TRBV3-2) with TRBJ2-1; D gene ambiguous. Germline values: CDR1 LGHDT, CDR2 YNNKEL (reference sequence). CDR3 length: 17 residues. V gave up 0 bases and J gave up 1 base, with 13 bases separating them. For the CDR3, the DNA is TGTGCCAGCAGCCAAGATCTAAGGCCAGGATCCTACAATGAGCAGTTCTTC. Amino acid sequence: CASSQDLRPGSYNEQFF.

This rearrangement joins TRBV16 to TRBJ1-3; TRBD1 aligns across 8 bases. The CDR3 covers 16 residues. Germline V gives CDR1 KGHSY, CDR2 FQNENV. With V trimmed by 2 bases and J by 2 bases, 5 bases remained unmatched. The CDR3 here is CASSQHEQGAGNTIYF. As DNA, the CDR3 is TGTGCCAGCAGCCAACACGAACAGGGGGCTGGAAACACCATATATTTT.

The chain couples TRBV7-8 to TRBJ2-5; D is unclear. Trimming took off 1 base at V and 4 bases at J, with 10 bases between the two ends. The CDR3 runs to 14 residues. Germline loops: CDR1 SGHVS, CDR2 FQNEAQ. The CDR3 region has the DNA TGTGCCAGCAGCTTAGTTTCGAAGAGAGAGACCCAGTACTTC. Translation: CASSLVSKRETQYF.

The chain carries TRBV7-9 and TRBJ2-3; weak D call: TRBD2 (6 bases). CDR1 is SEHNR, CDR2 FQNEAQ, per germline (reference sequence). The V gene lost 1 base and the J gene lost 5 bases, with 13 bases spanning the gap. This CDR3 is built from 15 residues. The CDR3 here is CASSLGSAEGDTQYF. Here the CDR3 DNA reads TGTGCCAGCAGCTTAGGTTCAGCGGAGGGAGATACGCAGTATTTT.